A selection of T cell receptor beta chains follows, all from one sample in a study of molecular identifiers for immune sequencing clone quantification. One entry per CDR3 protein results from TCRdb running MiXCR on the PCR reads. The sample lists roughly 90,000 distinct CDR3 sequences; roughly 25% were seen once. Sequenced material: naive CD8+ T cells from blood, with Jurkat cell RNA spiked in. These receptors all come from a human donor in good health. Some libraries in this study had Jurkat cell RNA spiked in. Both conserved end residues are part of each CDR3. Each record gives: J gene, D gene, V gene, clone size, CDR3 DNA, CDR3 protein. D genes are given only for firm matches. Clone size is given for some rows only: seen once, a few or many times, or a class if the clone is expanded.

>TRBJ1-1|TRBD1|TRBV7-6|many
TGTGCCAGCAGCTCCGGACAGGGGGCATTATTTACTGAAGCTTTCTTT
CASSSGQGALFTEAFF
>TRBJ1-1|-|TRBV28|many
TGTGCCAGCAGTAACGACGGGAACACTGAAGCTTTCTTT
CASSNDGNTEAFF
>TRBJ1-5|-|TRBV6-5|few
TGTGCCAGCAGTCTCCGGGACGGTAATCAGCCCCAGCATTTT
CASSLRDGNQPQHF
>TRBJ2-7|TRBD2|TRBV3-1|-
TGTGCCAGCAGCCCCGCGGGGGTTCTCTCCGACTCCTACGAGCAGTACTTC
CASSPAGVLSDSYEQYF
>TRBJ2-7|TRBD2|TRBV7-9|few
TGTGCCAGCAGCTTAGAGCCGAGCGGGATGTACGAGCAGTACTTC
CASSLEPSGMYEQYF
>TRBJ2-4|-|TRBV7-6|few
TGTGCCAGCAGCCTAGGGCTGGGTTTCGTGGCCCAAAACATTCAGTACTTC
CASSLGLGFVAQNIQYF
>TRBJ2-1|-|TRBV3-1|-
TGTGCCAGCAGCCAAGATGAATACAATGAGCAGTTCTTC
CASSQDEYNEQFF
>TRBJ1-1|TRBD1|TRBV6-2/TRBV6-3|few
TGTGCCAGCACAAGACAGGGGGCGCGAACTGAAGCTTTCTTT
CASTRQGARTEAFF
>TRBJ1-1|-|TRBV6-5|many
TGTGCCAGCTACGGGTTTGAAGCTTTCTTT
CASYGFEAFF
>TRBJ2-2|-|TRBV19|few
TGTGCCAGTATCGGCTTTCCCGGGGAGCTGTTTTTT
CASIGFPGELFF
>TRBJ1-1|-|TRBV6-6|many
TGTGCCAGCAGTGGCAACACTGAAGCTTTCTTT
CASSGNTEAFF
>TRBJ2-3|-|TRBV7-9|-
TGTGCCAGCAGCCCGGGGGAGGGGACACCGGTTCGTGTATGGACAGATACGCAGTATTTT
CASSPGEGTPVRVWTDTQYF
>TRBJ1-4|-|TRBV7-9|-
TGTGCCAGCAACTTACCGGGGGATGAAAAACTGTTTTTT
CASNLPGDEKLFF
>TRBJ1-1|-|TRBV12-3/TRBV12-4|many
TGTGCCAGCAGTTTTGGGGGCACTGAAGCTTTCTTT
CASSFGGTEAFF
>TRBJ2-4|-|TRBV11-2|many
TGTGCCAGCAGCCCTAGACTCGGCCAGGAGGAAAACATTCAGTACTTC
CASSPRLGQEENIQYF
>TRBJ1-4|-|TRBV7-9|many
TGTGCCAGCAGCACAGGACAGACTTCTAATGAAAAACTGTTTTTT
CASSTGQTSNEKLFF
>TRBJ1-1|-|TRBV12-3/TRBV12-4|many
TGTGCCAGCAGCCCCGCAGGCGCTGAAGCTTTCTTT
CASSPAGAEAFF
>TRBJ2-3|TRBD2|TRBV12-3/TRBV12-4|many
TGTGCCAGCAGTGCGACTAGCGGACGCACAGATACGCAGTATTTT
CASSATSGRTDTQYF
>TRBJ2-1|-|TRBV4-3|many
TGCGCCAGCAGCCAAGATCTGGGGGCGTACAATGAGCAGTTCTTC
CASSQDLGAYNEQFF
>TRBJ2-3|TRBD2|TRBV7-9|many
TGTGCCAGCATCCTAGCGGGCGCCACAGATACGCAGTATTTT
CASILAGATDTQYF
>TRBJ1-5|-|TRBV7-9|many
TGTGCCAGCAGCTCCGACAATCAGCCCCAGCATTTT
CASSSDNQPQHF
>TRBJ2-7|-|TRBV6-2/TRBV6-3|many
TGTGCCAGCAGTTACTCGGTAATGTTCGAGGAGCAGTACTTC
CASSYSVMFEEQYF
>TRBJ2-6|-|TRBV27|many
TGTGCCAGCAGTCCATCCCTTCGCTCTGGGGCCAACGTCCTGACTTTC
CASSPSLRSGANVLTF
>TRBJ2-3|-|TRBV30|-
TGTGCCTGGAGTGTCTGGGGTGCAGATACGCAGTATTTT
CAWSVWGADTQYF
>TRBJ1-4|-|TRBV6-6|-
TGTGCCAGCAGACCGACCCCTACTAATGAAAAACTGTTTTTT
CASRPTPTNEKLFF
>TRBJ2-7|TRBD1|TRBV4-3|-
TGCGCCAGCAGCCAACACAGGGGAGCCTACGAGCAGTACTTC
CASSQHRGAYEQYF
>TRBJ2-2|-|TRBV20-1|-
TGCAGTGCTAGAGAACAATACGGGGAGCTGTTTTTT
CSAREQYGELFF
>TRBJ2-3|TRBD2|TRBV7-9|few
TGTGCCAGCAGCTCTATACTAGCGGGAGTCACAGATACGCAGTATTTT
CASSSILAGVTDTQYF
>TRBJ2-7|-|TRBV28|many
TGTGCCAGCAGTTTCCGGGGGCAGGGGGGGCTTCGGCAGTACTTC
CASSFRGQGGLRQYF
>TRBJ2-7|-|TRBV5-1|-
TGCGCCAGCAGCTTCTCCTCCGGGTACTACGCGCAATACTTC
CASSFSSGYYAQYF
>TRBJ2-7|-|TRBV5-5|-
TGTGCCAGCAGCTCGTTGGACGACTCCTACGAGCAGTACTTC
CASSSLDDSYEQYF
>TRBJ2-7|TRBD2|TRBV19|few
TGTGCCAGTACCTACGCGGGGGGTGCCACCTACGAGCAGTACTTC
CASTYAGGATYEQYF
>TRBJ2-7|-|TRBV12-3/TRBV12-4|-
TGTGCCAGCAGTCCCTTTGGAGGGCAGGGGGACGAGCAGTGCTTC
CASSPFGGQGDEQCF
>TRBJ1-1|-|TRBV7-9|many
TGTGCCAGCAGCGTTGTGAGAGCTGAAGCTTTCTTT
CASSVVRAEAFF